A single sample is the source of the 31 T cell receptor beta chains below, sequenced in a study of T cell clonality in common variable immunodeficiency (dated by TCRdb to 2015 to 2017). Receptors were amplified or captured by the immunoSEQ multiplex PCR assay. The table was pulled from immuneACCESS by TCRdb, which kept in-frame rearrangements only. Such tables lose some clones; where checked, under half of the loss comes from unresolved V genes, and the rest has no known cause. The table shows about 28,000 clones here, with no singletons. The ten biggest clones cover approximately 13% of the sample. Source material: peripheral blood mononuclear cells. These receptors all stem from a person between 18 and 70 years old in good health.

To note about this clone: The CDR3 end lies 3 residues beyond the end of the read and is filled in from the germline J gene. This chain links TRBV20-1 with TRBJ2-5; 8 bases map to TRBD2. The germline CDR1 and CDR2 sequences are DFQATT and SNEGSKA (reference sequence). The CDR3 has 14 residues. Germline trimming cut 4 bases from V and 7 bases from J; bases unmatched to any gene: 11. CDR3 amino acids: CSAIAGTSPGTQYF. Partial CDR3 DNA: TGCAGTGCTATAGCTGGGACTAGTCCGGGGACC.

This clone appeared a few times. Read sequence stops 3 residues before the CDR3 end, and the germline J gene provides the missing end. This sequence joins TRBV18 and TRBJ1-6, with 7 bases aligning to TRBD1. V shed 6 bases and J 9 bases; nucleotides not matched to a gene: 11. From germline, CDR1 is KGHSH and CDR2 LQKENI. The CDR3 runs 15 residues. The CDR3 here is CASSPPGPGGSPLHF. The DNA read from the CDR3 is TGTGCCAGCTCGCCTCCCGGCCCAGGGGGTTCACCC.

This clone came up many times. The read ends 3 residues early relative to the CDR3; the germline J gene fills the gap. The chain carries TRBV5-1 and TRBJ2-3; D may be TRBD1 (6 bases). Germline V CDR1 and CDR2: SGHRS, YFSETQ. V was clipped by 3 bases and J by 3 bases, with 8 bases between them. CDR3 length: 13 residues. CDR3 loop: CASSSGDTDTQYF. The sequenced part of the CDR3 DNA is TGCGCCAGCAGCTCAGGGGATACAGATACG.

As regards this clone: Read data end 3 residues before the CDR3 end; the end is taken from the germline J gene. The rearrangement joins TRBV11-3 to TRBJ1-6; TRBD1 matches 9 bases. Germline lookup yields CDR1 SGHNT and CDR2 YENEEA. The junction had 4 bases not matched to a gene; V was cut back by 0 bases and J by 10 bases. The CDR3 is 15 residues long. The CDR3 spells CASSLDGTGQSPLHF. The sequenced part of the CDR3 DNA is TGTGCCAGCAGCTTAGACGGGACAGGGCAATCACCC.

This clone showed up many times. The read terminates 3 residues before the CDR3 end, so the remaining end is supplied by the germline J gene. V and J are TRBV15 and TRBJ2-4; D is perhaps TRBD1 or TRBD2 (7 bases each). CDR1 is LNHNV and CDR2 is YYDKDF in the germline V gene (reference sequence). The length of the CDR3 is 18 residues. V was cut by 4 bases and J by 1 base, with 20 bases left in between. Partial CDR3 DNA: TGTGCCACCAGCACCCCCGGGGAGGGGGCGGGGGCCAAAAACATT. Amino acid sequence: CATSTPGEGAGAKNI. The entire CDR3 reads CATSTPGEGAGAKNIQYF.

The CDR3 sequence is CASNRGSNQPQYF. CDR3 DNA, as far as it was read: TGTGCCAGCAATCGAGGTAGCAATCAGCCG. The rearrangement joins TRBV7-2 to TRBJ2-3; no reliable D call. The sequence runs out 3 residues before the end of the CDR3; the remainder is reconstructed from the germline J gene. The germline V gene has CDR1 SGHTA and CDR2 FQGNSA. This CDR3 has 13 residues.

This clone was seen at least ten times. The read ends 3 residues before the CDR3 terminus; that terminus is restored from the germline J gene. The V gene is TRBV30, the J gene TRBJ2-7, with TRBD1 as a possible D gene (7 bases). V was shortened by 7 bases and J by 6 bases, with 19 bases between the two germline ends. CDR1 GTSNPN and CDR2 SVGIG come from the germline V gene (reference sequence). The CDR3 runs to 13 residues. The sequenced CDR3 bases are TGTGCCTCCTTTCGGGGGCAGGGGGGCGAG. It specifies CASFRGQGGE. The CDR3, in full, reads CASFRGQGGEQYF.

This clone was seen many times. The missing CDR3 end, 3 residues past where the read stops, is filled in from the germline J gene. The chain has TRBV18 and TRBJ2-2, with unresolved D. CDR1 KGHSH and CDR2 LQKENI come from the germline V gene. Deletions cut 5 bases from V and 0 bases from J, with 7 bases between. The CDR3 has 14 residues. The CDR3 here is CASSIVTNTGELFF. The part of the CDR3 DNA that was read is TGTGCCAGCTCAATAGTAACGAACACCGGGGAG.

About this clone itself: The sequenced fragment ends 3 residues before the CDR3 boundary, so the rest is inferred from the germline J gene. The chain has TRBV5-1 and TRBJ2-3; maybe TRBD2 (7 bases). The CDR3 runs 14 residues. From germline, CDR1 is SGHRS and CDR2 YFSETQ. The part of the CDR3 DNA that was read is TGCGCCAGCACCAAGGGGGAGGGTTGGGAGACG. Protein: CASTKGEGWET. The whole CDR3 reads CASTKGEGWETQYF.

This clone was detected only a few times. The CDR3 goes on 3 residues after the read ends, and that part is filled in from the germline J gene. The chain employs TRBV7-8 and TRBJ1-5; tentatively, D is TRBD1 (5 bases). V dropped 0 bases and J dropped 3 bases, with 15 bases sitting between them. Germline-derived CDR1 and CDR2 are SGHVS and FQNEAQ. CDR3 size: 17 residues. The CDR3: CASSLARSGFSNQPQHF. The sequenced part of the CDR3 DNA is TGTGCCAGCAGCTTAGCTCGTTCAGGGTTCTCCAATCAGCCC.

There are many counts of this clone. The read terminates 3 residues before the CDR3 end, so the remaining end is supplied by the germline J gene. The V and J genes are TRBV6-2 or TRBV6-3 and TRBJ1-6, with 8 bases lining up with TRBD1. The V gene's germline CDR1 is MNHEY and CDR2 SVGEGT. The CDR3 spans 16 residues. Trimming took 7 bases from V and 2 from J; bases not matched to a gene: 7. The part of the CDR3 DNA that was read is TGTGCCAGCATAACGGGACAGGTTCCCTATAATTCACCC. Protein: CASITGQVPYNSP. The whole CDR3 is CASITGQVPYNSPLHF.

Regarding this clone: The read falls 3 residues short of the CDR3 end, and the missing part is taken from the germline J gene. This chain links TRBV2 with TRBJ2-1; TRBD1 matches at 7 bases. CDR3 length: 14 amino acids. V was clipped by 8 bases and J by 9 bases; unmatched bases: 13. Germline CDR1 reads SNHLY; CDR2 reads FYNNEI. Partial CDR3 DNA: TGTGCCAGCGGGGGACAGAGGGTGGAAGGTGAG. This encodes CASGGQRVEGE. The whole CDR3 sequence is CASGGQRVEGEQFF.

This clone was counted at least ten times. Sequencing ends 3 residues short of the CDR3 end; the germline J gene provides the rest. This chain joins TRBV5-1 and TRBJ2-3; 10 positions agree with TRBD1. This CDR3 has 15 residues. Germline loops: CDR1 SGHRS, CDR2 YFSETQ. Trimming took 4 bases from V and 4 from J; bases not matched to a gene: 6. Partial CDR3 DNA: TGCGCCAGCAGCGACCAGACAGGGGGCGCAGATACG. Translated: CASSDQTGGADT. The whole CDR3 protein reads CASSDQTGGADTQYF.

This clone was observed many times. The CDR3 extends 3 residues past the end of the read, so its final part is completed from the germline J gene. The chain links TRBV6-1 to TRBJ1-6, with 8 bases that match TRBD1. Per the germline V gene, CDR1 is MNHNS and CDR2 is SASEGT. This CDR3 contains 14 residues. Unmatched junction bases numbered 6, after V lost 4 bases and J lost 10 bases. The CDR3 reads CASSAGGPRSPLHF. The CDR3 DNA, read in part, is TGTGCCAGCAGTGCAGGGGGCCCTAGGTCACCC.

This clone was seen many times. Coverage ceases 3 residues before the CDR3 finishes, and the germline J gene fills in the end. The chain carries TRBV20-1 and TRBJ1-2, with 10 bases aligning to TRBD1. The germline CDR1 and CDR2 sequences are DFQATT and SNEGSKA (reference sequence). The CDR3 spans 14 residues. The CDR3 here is CSAVRDRGVEGYTF. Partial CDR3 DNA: TGCAGTGCTGTCCGGGACAGGGGCGTAGAAGGC.

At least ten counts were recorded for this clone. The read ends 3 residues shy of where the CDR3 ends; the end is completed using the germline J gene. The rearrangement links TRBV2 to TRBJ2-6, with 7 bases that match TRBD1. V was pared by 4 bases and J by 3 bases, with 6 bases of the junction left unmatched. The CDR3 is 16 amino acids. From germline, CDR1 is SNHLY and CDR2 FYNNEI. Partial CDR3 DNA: TGTGCCAGCAGTGGGTCAACAGGGGTTGGGGCCAACGTC. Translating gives CASSGSTGVGANV. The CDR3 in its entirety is CASSGSTGVGANVLTF. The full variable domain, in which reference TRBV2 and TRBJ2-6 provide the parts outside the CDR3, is EPEVTQTPSHQVTQMGQEVILRCVPISNHLYFYWYRQILGQKVEFLVSFYNNEISEKSEIFDDQFSVERPDGSNFTLKIRSTKLEDSAMYFCASSGSTGVGANVLTFGAGSRLTVL.

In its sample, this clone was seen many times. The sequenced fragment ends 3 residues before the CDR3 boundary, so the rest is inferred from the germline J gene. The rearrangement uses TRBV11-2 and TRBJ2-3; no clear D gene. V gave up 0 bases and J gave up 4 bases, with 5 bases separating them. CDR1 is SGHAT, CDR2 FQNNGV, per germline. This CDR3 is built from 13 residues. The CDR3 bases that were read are TGTGCCAGCAGCTTAGATAGGGCAGATACG. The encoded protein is CASSLDRADT. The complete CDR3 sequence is CASSLDRADTQYF.

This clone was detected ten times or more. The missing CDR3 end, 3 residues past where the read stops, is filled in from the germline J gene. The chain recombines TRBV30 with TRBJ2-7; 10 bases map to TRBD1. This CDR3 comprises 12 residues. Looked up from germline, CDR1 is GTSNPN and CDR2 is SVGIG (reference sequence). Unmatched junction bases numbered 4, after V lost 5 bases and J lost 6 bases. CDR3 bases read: TGTGCCTGGGGACAGGGGGAGAGCGAG. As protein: CAWGQGESE. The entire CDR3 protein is CAWGQGESEQYF. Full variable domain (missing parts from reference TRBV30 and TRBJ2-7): SQTIHQWPATLVQPVGSPLSLECTVEGTSNPNLYWYRQAAGRGLQLLFYSVGIGQISSEVPQNLSASRPQDRQFILSSKKLLLSDSGFYLCAWGQGESEQYFGPGTRLTVT.

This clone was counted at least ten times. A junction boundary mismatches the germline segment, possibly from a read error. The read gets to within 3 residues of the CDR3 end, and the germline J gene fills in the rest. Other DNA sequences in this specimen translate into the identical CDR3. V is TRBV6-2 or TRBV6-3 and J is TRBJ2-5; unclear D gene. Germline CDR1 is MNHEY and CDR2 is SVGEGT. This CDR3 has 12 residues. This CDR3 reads CASSPLQETQYF. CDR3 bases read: TGCGCCAGCTCCCCTTTACAAGAGACC.

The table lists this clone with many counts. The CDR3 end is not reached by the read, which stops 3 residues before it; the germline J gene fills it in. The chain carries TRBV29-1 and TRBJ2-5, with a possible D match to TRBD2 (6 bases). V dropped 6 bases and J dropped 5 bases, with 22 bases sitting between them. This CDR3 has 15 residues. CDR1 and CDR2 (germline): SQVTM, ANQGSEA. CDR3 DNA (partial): TGCAGCGTGAAATCTACTTTCGTAGCGGTCGAGACC. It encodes CSVKSTFVAVET. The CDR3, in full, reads CSVKSTFVAVETQYF. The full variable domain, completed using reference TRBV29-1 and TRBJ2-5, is SAVISQKPSRDICQRGTSLTIQCQVDSQVTMMFWYRQQPGQSLTLIATANQGSEATYESGFVIDKFPISRPNLTFSTLTVSNMSPEDSSIYLCSVKSTFVAVETQYFGPGTRLLVL.

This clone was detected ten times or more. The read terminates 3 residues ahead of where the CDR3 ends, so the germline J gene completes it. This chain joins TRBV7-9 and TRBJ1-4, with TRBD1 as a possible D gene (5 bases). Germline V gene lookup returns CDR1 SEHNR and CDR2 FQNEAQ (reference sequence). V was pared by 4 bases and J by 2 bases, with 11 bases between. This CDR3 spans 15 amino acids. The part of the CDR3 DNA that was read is TGTGCCAGCAGCTCCCGAGGACACACTAATGAAAAA. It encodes CASSSRGHTNEK. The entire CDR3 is CASSSRGHTNEKLFF.

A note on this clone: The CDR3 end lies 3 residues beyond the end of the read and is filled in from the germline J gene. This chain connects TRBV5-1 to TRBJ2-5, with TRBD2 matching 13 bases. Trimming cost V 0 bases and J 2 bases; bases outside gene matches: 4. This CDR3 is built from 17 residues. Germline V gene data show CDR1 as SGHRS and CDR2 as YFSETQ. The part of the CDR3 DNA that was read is TGCGCCAGCAGCTTGGGGGGGACTAGCGGGGCACAAGAGACC. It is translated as CASSLGGTSGAQET. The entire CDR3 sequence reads CASSLGGTSGAQETQYF.

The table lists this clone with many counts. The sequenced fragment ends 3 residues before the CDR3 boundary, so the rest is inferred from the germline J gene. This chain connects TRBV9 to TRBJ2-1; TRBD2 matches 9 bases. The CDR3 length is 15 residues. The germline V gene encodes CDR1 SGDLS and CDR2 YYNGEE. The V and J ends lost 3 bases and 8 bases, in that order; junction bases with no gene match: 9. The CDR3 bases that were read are TGTGCCAGCAGCGCTCTAGCGGGGCGGGGGGATGAG. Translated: CASSALAGRGDE. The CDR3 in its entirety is CASSALAGRGDEQFF. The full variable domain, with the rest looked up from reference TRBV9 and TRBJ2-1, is DSGVTQTPKHLITATGQRVTLRCSPRSGDLSVYWYQQSLDQGLQFLIQYYNGEERAKGNILERFSAQQFPDLHSELNLSSLELGDSALYFCASSALAGRGDEQFFGPGTRLTVL.

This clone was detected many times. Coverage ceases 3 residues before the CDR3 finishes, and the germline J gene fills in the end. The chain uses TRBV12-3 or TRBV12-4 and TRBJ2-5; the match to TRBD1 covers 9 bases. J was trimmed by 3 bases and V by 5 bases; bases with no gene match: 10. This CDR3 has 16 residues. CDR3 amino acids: CASSQTGTGFKETQYF. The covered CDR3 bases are TGTGCCAGCAGTCAAACCGGGACAGGGTTTAAAGAGACC.

Incomplete CDR3 DNA: TGTGCCAGTAGTACGAAAACAGGGAAACCAAACTATGGC. As protein: CASSTKTGKPNYG. The complete CDR3 protein is CASSTKTGKPNYGYTF. V is TRBV19 and J is TRBJ1-2; D is perhaps TRBD1 (6 bases). The CDR3 end lies 3 residues beyond the end of the read and is filled in from the germline J gene. Trimming cost V 4 bases and J 2 bases, with 17 bases left between them. The CDR3 runs 16 residues. Germline V gene sequence: CDR1 LNHDA, CDR2 SQIVND (reference sequence).

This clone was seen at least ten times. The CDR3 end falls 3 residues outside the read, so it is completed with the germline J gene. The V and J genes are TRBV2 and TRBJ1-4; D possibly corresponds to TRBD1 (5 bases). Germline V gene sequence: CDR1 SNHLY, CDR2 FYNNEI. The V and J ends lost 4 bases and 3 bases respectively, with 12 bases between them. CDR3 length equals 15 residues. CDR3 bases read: TGTGCCAGCAGTGCGTCAGGGAGTCCTAATGAAAAA. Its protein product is CASSASGSPNEK. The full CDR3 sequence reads CASSASGSPNEKLFF.

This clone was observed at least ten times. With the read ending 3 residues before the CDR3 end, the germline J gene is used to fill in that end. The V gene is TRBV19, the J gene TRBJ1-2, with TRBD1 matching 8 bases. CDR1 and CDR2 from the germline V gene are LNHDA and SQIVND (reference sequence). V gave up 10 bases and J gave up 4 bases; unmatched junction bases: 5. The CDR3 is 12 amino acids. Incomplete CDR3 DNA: TGTGCCATAGACAGGGGCGGCTATGGC. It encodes CAIDRGGYG. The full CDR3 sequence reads CAIDRGGYGYTF. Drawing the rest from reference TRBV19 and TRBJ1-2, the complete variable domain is DGGITQSPKYLFRKEGQNVTLSCEQNLNHDAMYWYRQDPGQGLRLIYYSQIVNDFQKGDIAEGYSVSREKKESFPLTVTSAQKNPTAFYLCAIDRGGYGYTFGSGTRLTVV.

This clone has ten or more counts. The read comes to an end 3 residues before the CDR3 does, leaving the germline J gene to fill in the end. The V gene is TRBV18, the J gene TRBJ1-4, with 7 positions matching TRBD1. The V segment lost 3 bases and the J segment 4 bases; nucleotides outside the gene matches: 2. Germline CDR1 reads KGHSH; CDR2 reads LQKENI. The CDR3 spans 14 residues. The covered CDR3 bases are TGTGCCAGCTCACCCGACAGGGTTAATGAAAAA. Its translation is CASSPDRVNEK. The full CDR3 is CASSPDRVNEKLFF.

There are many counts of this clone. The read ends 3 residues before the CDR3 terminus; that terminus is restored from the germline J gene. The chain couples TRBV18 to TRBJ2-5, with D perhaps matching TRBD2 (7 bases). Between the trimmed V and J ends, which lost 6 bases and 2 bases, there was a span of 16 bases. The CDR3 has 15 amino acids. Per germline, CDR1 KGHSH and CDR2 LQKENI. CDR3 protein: CASSQHGGPQETQYF. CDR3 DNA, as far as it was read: TGTGCCAGCTCTCAACACGGGGGGCCTCAAGAGACC.

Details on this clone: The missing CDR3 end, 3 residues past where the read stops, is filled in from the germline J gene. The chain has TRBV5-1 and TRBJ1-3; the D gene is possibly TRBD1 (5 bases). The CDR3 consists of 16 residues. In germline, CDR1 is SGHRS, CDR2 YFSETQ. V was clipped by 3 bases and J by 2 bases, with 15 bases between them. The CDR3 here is CASSSQTRGTGNTIYF. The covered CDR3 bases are TGCGCCAGCAGCTCGCAAACCCGGGGGACTGGAAACACC.

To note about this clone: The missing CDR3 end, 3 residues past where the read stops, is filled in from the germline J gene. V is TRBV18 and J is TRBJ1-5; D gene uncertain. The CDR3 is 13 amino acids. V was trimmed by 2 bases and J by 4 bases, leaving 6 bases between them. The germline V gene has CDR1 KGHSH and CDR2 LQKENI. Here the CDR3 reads CASSPSMNQPQHF. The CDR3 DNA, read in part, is TGTGCCAGCTCACCATCCATGAATCAGCCC. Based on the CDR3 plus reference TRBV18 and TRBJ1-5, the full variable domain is NAGVMQNPRHLVRRRGQEARLRCSPMKGHSHVYWYRQLPEEGLKFMVYLQKENIIDESGMPKERFSAEFPKEGPSILRIQQVVRGDSAAYFCASSPSMNQPQHFGDGTRLSIL.